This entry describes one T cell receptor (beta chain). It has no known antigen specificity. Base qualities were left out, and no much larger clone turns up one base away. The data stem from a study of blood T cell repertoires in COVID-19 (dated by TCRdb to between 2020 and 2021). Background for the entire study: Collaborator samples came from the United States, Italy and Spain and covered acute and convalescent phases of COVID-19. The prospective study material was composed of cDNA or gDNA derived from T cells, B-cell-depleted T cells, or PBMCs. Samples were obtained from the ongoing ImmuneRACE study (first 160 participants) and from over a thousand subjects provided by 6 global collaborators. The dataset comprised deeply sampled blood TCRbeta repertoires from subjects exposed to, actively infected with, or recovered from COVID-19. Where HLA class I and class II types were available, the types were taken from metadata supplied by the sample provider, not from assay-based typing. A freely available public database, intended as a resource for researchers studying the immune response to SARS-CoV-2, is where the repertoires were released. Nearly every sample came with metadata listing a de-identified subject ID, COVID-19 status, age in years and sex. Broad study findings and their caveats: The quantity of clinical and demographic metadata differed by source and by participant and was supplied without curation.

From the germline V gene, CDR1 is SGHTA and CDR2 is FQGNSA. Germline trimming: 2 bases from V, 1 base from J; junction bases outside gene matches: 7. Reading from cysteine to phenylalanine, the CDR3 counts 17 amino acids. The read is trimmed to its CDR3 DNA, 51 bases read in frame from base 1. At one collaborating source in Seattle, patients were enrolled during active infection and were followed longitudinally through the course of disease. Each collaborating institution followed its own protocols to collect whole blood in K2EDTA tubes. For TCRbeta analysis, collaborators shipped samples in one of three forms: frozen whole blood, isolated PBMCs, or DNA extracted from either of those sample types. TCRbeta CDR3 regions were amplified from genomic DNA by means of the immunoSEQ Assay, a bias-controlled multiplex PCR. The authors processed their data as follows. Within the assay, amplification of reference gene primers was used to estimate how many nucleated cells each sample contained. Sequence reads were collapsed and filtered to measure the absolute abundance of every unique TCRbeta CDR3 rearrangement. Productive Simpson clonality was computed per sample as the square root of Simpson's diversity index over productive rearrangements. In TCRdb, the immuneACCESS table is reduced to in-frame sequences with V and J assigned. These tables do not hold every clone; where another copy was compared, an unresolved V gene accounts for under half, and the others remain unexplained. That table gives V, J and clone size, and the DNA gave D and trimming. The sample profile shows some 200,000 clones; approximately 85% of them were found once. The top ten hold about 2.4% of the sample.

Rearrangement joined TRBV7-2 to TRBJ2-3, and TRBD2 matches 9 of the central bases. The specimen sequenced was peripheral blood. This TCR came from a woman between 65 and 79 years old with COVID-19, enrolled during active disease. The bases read TGTGCCAGCAGCTTATTGGCTAGCGGGACTGGCACAGATACGCAGTATTTT. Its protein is CASSLLASGTGTDTQYF.